This record looks at one TCR beta chain sequence and its context. The record originates from a study of blood T cell repertoires in COVID-19. Study information: The United States, Italy and Spain were the sources of the acute and convalescent COVID-19 samples.

In the original workflow: Counts of nucleated cells, estimated from reference gene primer amplification, were obtained. The table came from immunoSEQ multiplex PCR; TCRdb's copy has only in-frame clones and leaves some out. V, J and clone size derive from that table, while D and trimming were established from the DNA sequence. The sample lists fewer than 300,000 clones, 70% to 90% occurring once. There are 18 residues in the CDR3. Unmatched junction bases numbered 3, after V lost 0 bases and J lost 0 bases. Germline-derived CDR1 and CDR2 are SGDLS and YYNGEE. This chain uses TRBV9 with TRBJ2-1; 13 positions match TRBD2. Sequencing was carried out using peripheral blood. This TCR came from a woman aged 50 to 60 with acute or convalescent COVID-19. The CDR3, as DNA: TGTGCCAGCAGCGTAGGGACTAGCGGGAGAGGCTCCTACAATGAGCAGTTCTTC. Amino acids: CASSVGTSGRGSYNEQFF.